The text below deals with one T cell receptor (beta chain). Germline CDR1 MDHEN, CDR2 SYDVKM. V lost 6 bases to trimming and J lost 4 bases, with 9 bases between them. The CDR3 has 12 residues. The data originate from a study of blood T cell repertoires in COVID-19. How the authors handled the data: Amplification of reference gene primers provided the estimated nucleated cell counts. The protocol was immunoSEQ multiplex PCR, while the TCRdb copy is restricted to in-frame clones and leaves out a portion. D and trimming were read from the DNA, whereas the V and J calls and clone size are those reported in that table. The profile shows 200,000 to 250,000 clones, over 75% of them singletons.

V usage is TRBV28 and J usage is TRBJ1-1; D unclear. The specimen sequenced was peripheral blood. The sequence came from a human donor in a cohort sampled during active COVID-19. The CDR3 here is CASSQQLTEAFF. The CDR3 region has the DNA TGTGCCAGCAGCCAACAGCTCACTGAAGCTTTCTTT.